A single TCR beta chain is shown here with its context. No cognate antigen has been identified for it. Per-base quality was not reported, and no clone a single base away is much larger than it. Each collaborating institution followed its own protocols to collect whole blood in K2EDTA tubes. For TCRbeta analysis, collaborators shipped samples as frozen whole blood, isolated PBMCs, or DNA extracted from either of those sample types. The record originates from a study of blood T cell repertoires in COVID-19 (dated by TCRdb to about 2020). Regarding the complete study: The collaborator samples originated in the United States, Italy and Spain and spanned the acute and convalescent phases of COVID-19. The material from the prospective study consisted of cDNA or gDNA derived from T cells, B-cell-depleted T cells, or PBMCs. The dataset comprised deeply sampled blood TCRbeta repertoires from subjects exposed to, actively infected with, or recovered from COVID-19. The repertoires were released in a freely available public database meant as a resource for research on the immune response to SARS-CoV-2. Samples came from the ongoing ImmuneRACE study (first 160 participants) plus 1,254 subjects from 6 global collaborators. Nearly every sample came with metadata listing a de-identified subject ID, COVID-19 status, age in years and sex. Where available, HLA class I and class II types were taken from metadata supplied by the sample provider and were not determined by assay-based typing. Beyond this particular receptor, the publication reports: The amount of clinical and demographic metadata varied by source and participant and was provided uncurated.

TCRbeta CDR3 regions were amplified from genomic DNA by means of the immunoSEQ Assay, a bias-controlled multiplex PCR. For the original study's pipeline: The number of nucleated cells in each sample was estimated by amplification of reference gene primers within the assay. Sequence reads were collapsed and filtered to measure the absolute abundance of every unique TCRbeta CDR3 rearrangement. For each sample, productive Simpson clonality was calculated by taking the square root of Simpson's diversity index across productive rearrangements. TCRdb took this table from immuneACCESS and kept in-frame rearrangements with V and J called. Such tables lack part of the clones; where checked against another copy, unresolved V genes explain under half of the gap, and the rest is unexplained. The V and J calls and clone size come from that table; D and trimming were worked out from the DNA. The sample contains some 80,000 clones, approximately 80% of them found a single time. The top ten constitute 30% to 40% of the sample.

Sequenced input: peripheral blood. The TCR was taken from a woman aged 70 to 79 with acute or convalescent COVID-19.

Here the CDR3 is given as CASSLELGQPQHF. The nucleotide sequence reads as follows: TGTGCCAGCAGCTTAGAGTTGGGCCAGCCCCAGCATTTT. The sequence links TRBV11-1 to TRBJ1-5; a confident D gene designation cannot be given. Based on the germline V gene (reference sequence), the CDR1 and CDR2 sequences are SGHAT and FQDESV. V and J are truncated by 1 base and 7 bases respectively, leaving an intervening sequence of 8 bases. The CDR3 numbers 13 residues from cysteine through phenylalanine. CDR3 DNA only is kept here, 39 bases in frame from base 1. Supplemented by the reference TRBV11-1 and TRBJ1-5 proteins around the CDR3, the complete variable domain is EAEVAQSPRYKITEKSQAVAFWCDPISGHATLYWYRQILGQGPELLVQFQDESVVDDSQLPKDRFSAERLKGVDSTLKIQPAELGDSAMYLCASSLELGQPQHFGDGTRLSIL.